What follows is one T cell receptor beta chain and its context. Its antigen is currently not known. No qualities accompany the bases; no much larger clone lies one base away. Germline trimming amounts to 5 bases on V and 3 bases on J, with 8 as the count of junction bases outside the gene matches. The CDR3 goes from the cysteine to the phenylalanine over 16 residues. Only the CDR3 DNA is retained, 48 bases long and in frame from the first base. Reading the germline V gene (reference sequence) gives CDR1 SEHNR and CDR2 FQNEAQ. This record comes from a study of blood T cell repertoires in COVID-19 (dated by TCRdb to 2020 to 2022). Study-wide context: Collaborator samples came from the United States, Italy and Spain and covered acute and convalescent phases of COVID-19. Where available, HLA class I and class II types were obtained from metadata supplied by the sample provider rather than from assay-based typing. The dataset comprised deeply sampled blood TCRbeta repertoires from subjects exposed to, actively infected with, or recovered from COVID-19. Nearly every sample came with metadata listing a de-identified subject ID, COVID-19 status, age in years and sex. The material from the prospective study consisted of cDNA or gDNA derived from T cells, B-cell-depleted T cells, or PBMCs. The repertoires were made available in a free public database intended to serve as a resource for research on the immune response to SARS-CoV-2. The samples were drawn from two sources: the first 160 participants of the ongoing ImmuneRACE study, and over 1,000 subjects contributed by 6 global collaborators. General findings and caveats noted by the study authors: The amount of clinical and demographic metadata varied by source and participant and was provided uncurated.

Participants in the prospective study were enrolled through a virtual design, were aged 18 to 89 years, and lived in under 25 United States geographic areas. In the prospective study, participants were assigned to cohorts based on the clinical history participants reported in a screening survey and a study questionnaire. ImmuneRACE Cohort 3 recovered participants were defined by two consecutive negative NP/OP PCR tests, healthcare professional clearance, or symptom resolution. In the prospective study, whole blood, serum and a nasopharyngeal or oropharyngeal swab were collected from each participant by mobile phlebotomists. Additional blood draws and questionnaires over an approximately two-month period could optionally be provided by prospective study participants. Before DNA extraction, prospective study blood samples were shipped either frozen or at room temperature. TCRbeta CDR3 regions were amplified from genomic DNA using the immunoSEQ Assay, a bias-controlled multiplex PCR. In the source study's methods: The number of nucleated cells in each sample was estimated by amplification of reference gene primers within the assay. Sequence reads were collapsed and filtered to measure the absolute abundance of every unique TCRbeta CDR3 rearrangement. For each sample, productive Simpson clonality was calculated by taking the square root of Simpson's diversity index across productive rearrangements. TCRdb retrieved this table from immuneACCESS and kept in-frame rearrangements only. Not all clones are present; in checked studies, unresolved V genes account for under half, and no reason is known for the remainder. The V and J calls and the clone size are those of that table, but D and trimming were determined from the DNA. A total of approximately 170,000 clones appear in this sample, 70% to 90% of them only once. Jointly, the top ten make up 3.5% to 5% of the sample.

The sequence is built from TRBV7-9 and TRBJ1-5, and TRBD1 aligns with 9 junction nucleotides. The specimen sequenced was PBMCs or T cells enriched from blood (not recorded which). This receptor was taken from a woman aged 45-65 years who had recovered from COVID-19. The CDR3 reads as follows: CASSHGQGRINQPQHF. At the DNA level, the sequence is TGTGCCAGCAGCCATGGACAGGGGAGGATCAATCAGCCCCAGCATTTT.